What follows are 15 T cell receptor beta chains derived from one specimen sequenced in a study of T-cell memory formation after mild COVID-19. TCRdb itself ran the 5' RACE reads through MiXCR, one entry per CDR3 protein. The data hold 150,000 to 200,000 distinct CDR3 sequences, with approximately 16% observed a single time. Input material: PBMCs or a T cell subset sorted from them (not recorded which). The receptors were sampled from an adult woman who had mild COVID-19 (a few samples of this study predate the infection). Cell type and time point are not known.

This clonotype has just a few counts. The V call is TRBV6-5, the J call TRBJ2-2; 9 positions agree with TRBD1. Trimming cost V 6 bases and J 3 bases; bases outside gene matches: 11. CDR1 is MNHEY, CDR2 SVGAGI, per germline. The CDR3 has 17 residues. The CDR3, as DNA: TGTGCCAGCAGCCCCACCATTAGGACAGGGGACACCGGGGAGCTGTTTTTT. Its translation: CASSPTIRTGDTGELFF.

This sequence joins TRBV24-1 and TRBJ2-5; 11 nucleotides agree with TRBD1. CDR3 size: 14 residues. V trimming: 7 bases; J trimming: 5 bases; junction bases outside the gene matches: 5. CDR1 and CDR2 (germline): KGHDR, SFDVKD. DNA of the CDR3: TGTGCCACCAGGGGGACAGGGGGTGAGGAGACCCAGTACTTC. This sequence encodes CATRGTGGEETQYF.

This clonotype was detected only a few times. The chain has TRBV6-5 and TRBJ1-5; 8 nucleotides align to TRBD1. CDR1 and CDR2 (germline): MNHEY, SVGAGI. The V and J ends lost 5 bases and 1 base, in that order; junction bases with no gene match: 4. CDR3 length: 15 amino acids. Here the CDR3 DNA reads TGTGCCAGCAGTCCGGACAGGGCAAGCAATCAGCCCCAGCATTTT. As protein: CASSPDRASNQPQHF.

This chain joins TRBV20-1 and TRBJ2-2; 11 bases fit TRBD1. The germline V gene has CDR1 DFQATT and CDR2 SNEGSKA (reference sequence). The CDR3 extends over 15 amino acids. The junction had 2 bases not matched to a gene; V was cut back by 1 base and J by 4 bases. The chain's CDR3 is CSARVGTGGTGELFF. The CDR3 DNA reads as TGCAGTGCTAGAGTGGGGACAGGGGGCACCGGGGAGCTGTTTTTT.

This clonotype was counted a few times. CDR3 region: CASRLAEASYEQYF. The CDR3 nucleotides are TGTGCCAGCAGACTAGCGGAGGCCTCCTACGAGCAGTACTTC. V is TRBV6-2 or TRBV6-3 and J is TRBJ2-7; TRBD2 agrees at 8 bases. The CDR3 is made up of 14 amino acids. The V segment lost 6 bases and the J segment 0 bases; nucleotides outside the gene matches: 4. The germline V gene has CDR1 MNHEY and CDR2 SVGEGT.

This clonotype was observed a few times. The V and J genes are TRBV25-1 and TRBJ2-7; D assignment may be TRBD1 or TRBD2 (5 bases each). The CDR3 length is 15 residues. Per the germline V gene, CDR1 is MGHDK and CDR2 is SYGVNS. The germline V and J ends were trimmed by 3 bases and 2 bases, with 14 bases remaining between them. CDR3 sequence reads: CASSDSGHRAYEQYF. CDR3 bases: TGTGCCAGCAGTGATTCGGGGCACAGAGCCTACGAGCAGTACTTC.

The V gene is TRBV12-3 or TRBV12-4, the J gene TRBJ1-2; D remains ambiguous. The CDR3 runs 12 residues. Trimming took 6 bases from V and 0 from J, leaving 5 bases between them. In nucleotides, the CDR3 is TGTGCCAGCAGGCCAGCTAACTATGGCTACACCTTC. Translation: CASRPANYGYTF.

The chain uses TRBV10-3 and TRBJ2-7; D gene uncertain. Trimming pared 1 base from V and 4 bases from J, leaving 8 bases between. Germline V gene lookup returns CDR1 ENHRY and CDR2 SYGVKD. This CDR3 region has 13 residues. The CDR3 bases are TGTGCCATCAGTGAGTTGGGAAGTTACGAGCAGTACTTC. It yields the protein CAISELGSYEQYF.

This clonotype has just a few counts. The CDR3 DNA reads as TGTGCCAGCAGGCCCCGGGACAGAGGATCCTACGAGCAGTACTTC. As protein: CASRPRDRGSYEQYF. V and J are TRBV6-5 and TRBJ2-7, with 7 bases matching TRBD1. With V trimmed by 6 bases and J by 1 base, 9 bases remained unmatched. The CDR3 spans 15 residues. Germline V gives CDR1 MNHEY, CDR2 SVGAGI.

This clonotype was observed a handful of times. This chain links TRBV30 with TRBJ2-7; TRBD1 or TRBD2 may be the D gene (5 bases each). The CDR3 extends over 15 amino acids. Germline CDR1 and CDR2: GTSNPN and SVGIG (reference sequence). V was trimmed by 0 bases and J by 2 bases, leaving 14 bases between them. Written as DNA, the CDR3 is TGTGCCTGGAGTGTGCAGGGAGAGGTTCCCTACGAGCAGTACTTC. It yields the protein CAWSVQGEVPYEQYF.

This clonotype was found many times. The chain uses TRBV5-1 and TRBJ2-1, with a possible D match to TRBD2 (6 bases). This CDR3 is 16 amino acids long. CDR1 SGHRS and CDR2 YFSETQ come from the germline V gene. V lost 0 bases, J lost 9 bases, and 19 bases lay in between. Here the CDR3 DNA reads TGCGCCAGCAGCTTGGTGACTACGCGGGGACCCACTGAGCAGTTCTTC. Its translation is CASSLVTTRGPTEQFF.

The CDR3 sequence: CASSPDRVTEAFF. Written as DNA, the CDR3 is TGTGCCAGCAGCCCTGACAGGGTTACTGAAGCTTTCTTT. The chain couples TRBV3-1 to TRBJ1-1; 7 bases match TRBD1. This CDR3 contains 13 residues. Germline lookup yields CDR1 LGHDT and CDR2 YNNKEL (reference sequence). Trimming removed 4 bases from V and 5 bases from J; junction bases left unmatched: 4.

The gene calls are TRBV6-5 and TRBJ2-3; 7 bases are shared with TRBD1. After removal of 5 bases from V and 6 bases from J, the junction contained 11 bases not matched to a gene. Per the germline V gene, CDR1 is MNHEY and CDR2 is SVGAGI. The CDR3 runs 15 residues. CDR3 region: CASSTQQGRVDTQYF. The CDR3 coding sequence is TGTGCCAGCAGTACGCAACAGGGGCGAGTGGATACGCAGTATTTT.

The chain has TRBV12-3 or TRBV12-4 and TRBJ1-4; tentative D call: TRBD1 (5 bases). The CDR3 consists of 16 residues. V was pared by 6 bases and J by 4 bases, with 18 bases between. The CDR3 DNA reads as TGTGCCAGCAGCCGAGACTGGGGGAGAAGTAATGAAAAACTGTTTTTT. This gives the protein CASSRDWGRSNEKLFF.

This clonotype was detected ten times or more. The gene calls are TRBV7-2 and TRBJ2-1; D gene uncertain. This CDR3 comprises 15 residues. Germline V lookup: CDR1 SGHTA, CDR2 FQGNSA. Trimming took off 2 bases at V and 5 bases at J, with 13 bases between the two ends. For the CDR3, the DNA is TGTGCCAGCAGCTTAAGACGGACCGAGAACAATGAGCAGTTCTTC. Amino acids: CASSLRRTENNEQFF. Combining the CDR3 with reference TRBV7-2 and TRBJ2-1 gives the whole variable domain GAGVSQSPSNKVTEKGKDVELRCDPISGHTALYWYRQSLGQGLEFLIYFQGNSAPDKSGLPSDRFSAERTGGSVSTLTIQRTQQEDSAVYLCASSLRRTENNEQFFGPGTRLTVL.